The 9 T cell receptor beta chains below were found in one sample sequenced in a study of naive and memory T cell subsets. The library had UMIs added by 3' ligation of an oligonucleotide to TCR cDNA. The SP2 primer and nested alpha and beta constant region primers amplified ligated cDNA in four rounds. TCRdb reprocessed the 5' RACE reads with MiXCR, giving one entry per CDR3 protein. The sample holds roughly 48,000 distinct CDR3 sequences; 4.7% are singletons and the top ten take around 0.84%. The receptors were gathered from a female donor in good health.

This clonotype came up many times. The gene calls are TRBV12-3 or TRBV12-4 and TRBJ2-3; weak D call: TRBD1 (5 bases). The CDR3 sequence is 13 residues long. V lost 6 bases to trimming and J lost 5 bases, with 12 bases between them. CDR3: CASSVLRGDTQYF. CDR3 coding DNA: TGTGCCAGCAGCGTACTTAGGGGAGATACGCAGTATTTT.

This clonotype has ten or more counts. The chain has TRBV6-2 or TRBV6-3 and TRBJ2-5, with 10 bases that match TRBD2. Per the germline V gene, CDR1 is MNHEY and CDR2 is SVGEGT. The CDR3 runs 17 residues. J gave up 0 bases and V 4 bases, and 8 bases lay outside the gene matches. The DNA for the CDR3 is TGTGCCAGCAGTTTGGGGCTGACTAGCGGGTACCAAGAGACCCAGTACTTC. It codes for CASSLGLTSGYQETQYF.

This clonotype was detected ten times or more. The gene calls are TRBV12-3 or TRBV12-4 and TRBJ1-5; no clear D. The CDR3 length is 12 residues. V shed 5 bases and J shed 9 bases, with 11 bases lying between them. CDR3 bases: TGTGCCAGCAGTCCGCAATTGGGGCCCCAGCATTTT. It specifies CASSPQLGPQHF.

Ten or more counts support this clonotype. V gene TRBV10-3 combines with J gene TRBJ2-7, with a weak D call TRBD2 (6 bases). The CDR3 runs to 13 residues. The V gene lost 4 bases and the J gene lost 6 bases, with 13 bases spanning the gap. Germline V CDR1 and CDR2: ENHRY, SYGVKD. This CDR3 is CAISVPGTREQYF. The DNA for the CDR3 is TGTGCCATCAGTGTCCCCGGGACTCGCGAGCAGTACTTC.

This clonotype was seen at least ten times. V gene TRBV5-1 combines with J gene TRBJ2-3; D is unresolved. From germline, CDR1 is SGHRS and CDR2 YFSETQ. The CDR3 covers 12 residues. The ends were cut back, 5 bases at V and 4 bases at J, with 8 bases in the middle. This chain's CDR3 is CASRGSSDTQYF. As DNA, the CDR3 is TGCGCCAGCAGAGGATCTTCAGATACGCAGTATTTT.

The table lists this clonotype with many counts. The chain links TRBV6-2 or TRBV6-3 to TRBJ2-7, with D unresolved. Trimming took 2 bases from V and 4 from J, leaving 6 bases between them. This CDR3 comprises 12 residues. Per the germline V gene, CDR1 is MNHEY and CDR2 is SVGEGT. In DNA form, the CDR3 reads TGTGCCAGCAGTTACACCTGGTACGAGCAGTACTTC. Amino acids: CASSYTWYEQYF.

This clonotype appeared many times. CDR3 residues: CASSFWTLGGNTIYF. DNA for the CDR3: TGTGCCAGCAGTTTCTGGACTCTAGGTGGAAACACCATATATTTT. The chain couples TRBV28 to TRBJ1-3; D not certain. The CDR3 loop spans 15 amino acids. Germline CDR1 reads MDHEN; CDR2 reads SYDVKM. Deletions cut 3 bases from V and 3 bases from J, with 12 bases between.

This clonotype was detected many times. The rearrangement joins TRBV18 to TRBJ2-7; maybe TRBD2 (5 bases). This CDR3 region has 14 residues. From germline, CDR1 is KGHSH and CDR2 LQKENI. V lost 0 bases and J lost 2, with 8 bases in between. The CDR3 region is CASSPPRGPYEQYF. The CDR3 bases are TGTGCCAGCTCACCACCCCGAGGGCCCTACGAGCAGTACTTC.

This clonotype was recorded a few times. The chain employs TRBV11-2 and TRBJ2-5; D is unclear. V lost 1 base to trimming and J lost 0 bases, with 6 bases between them. Germline V CDR1 and CDR2: SGHAT, FQNNGV. This CDR3 spans 14 amino acids. As DNA, the CDR3 is TGTGCCAGCAGCTTAGTAGAGTACCAAGAGACCCAGTACTTC. Protein sequence: CASSLVEYQETQYF. The full variable domain, its missing parts supplied by reference TRBV11-2 and TRBJ2-5, is EAGVAQSPRYKIIEKRQSVAFWCNPISGHATLYWYQQILGQGPKLLIQFQNNGVVDDSQLPKDRFSAERLKGVDSTLKIQPAKLEDSAVYLCASSLVEYQETQYFGPGTRLLVL.